This TCR beta chain was sequenced in a study of CD8+ T cells in alopecia areata (dated by TCRdb to 2017 to 2018). Regarding the study in general: The treated patients, all with moderate-to-severe alopecia areata, were enrolled in an open-label pilot trial of oral tofacitinib given at 5 to 10 mg twice daily. Patients on tofacitinib were biopsied at baseline and after 4 and 24 weeks of treatment, and several of the patients also had a later scalp biopsy. The RNA source kit depended on sample type: the PAXgene miRNA kit for fixed scalp, the miRNeasy kit for PBMCs, and the RNeasy kit for mouse skin. High-throughput TCRbeta sequencing was used to examine T cell clonal expansion in alopecia areata in both the C3H/HeJ mouse model and human patients. TCRbeta CDR3 regions were amplified by immunoSEQ multiplex PCR using 35 Vbeta forward and 13 Jbeta reverse primers. Tofacitinib was administered for 6 to 18 months, and 6 months of follow-up off drug were then conducted to assess delayed response and recurrence. Scalp tissue and sorted CD4+ and CD8+ peripheral blood T cells from patchy and totalis/universalis alopecia areata patients and from healthy controls were covered by human TCRbeta sequencing. Scalp clonality was compared among normal scalp (n=4), patchy alopecia areata scalp (n=8), and alopecia totalis/universalis scalp (n=8). Disease severity in treated patients was measured with the SALT score, which quantifies the percentage of affected scalp surface area.

What the authors observed across the whole study: Because the treated cohort was small and had only one nonresponder, larger studies are needed to examine links between baseline CD8+ expansion and response. Compared with mice, TCR sequences shared between patients were less clear, possibly partly because of HLA diversity across the patient population. Compared with normal scalp, lesional scalp, particularly in alopecia totalis/universalis, had higher clonality and more expanded CD8+ clones, which suggests antigenic drive. Many expanded lesional clones persisted in scalp and blood during tofacitinib treatment, which may partly explain relapse after stopping treatment. Unlike mouse skin, where gammadelta T cells dominate, normal human skin contains resident alphabeta T cells that get sequenced too, which complicates analysis of the scalp TCR repertoire. Tofacitinib significantly decreased scalp clonality and the number of expanded CD8+ clones among the top 100 scalp clones.

The library was built by means of the immunoSEQ multiplex PCR assay. For TCR sequencing, RNA was extracted from every sample and reverse transcribed into cDNA to serve as template. First-strand cDNA was synthesized using SuperScript III with a 2:1 mix of oligo-dT and random hexamers. A synthetic immune receptor repertoire was used to measure amplification bias, and any remaining bias was corrected computationally. The paper's processing steps were these. After raw reads were preprocessed to remove errors, the CDR3 was defined following IMGT conventions as running from the conserved cysteine to phenylalanine. Clonality was calculated as 1 minus Shannon entropy normalized by log2 of the number of productive unique TCRs. Scalp TCRbeta sequences were cross-referenced with sorted blood CD4 and CD8 repertoires so that the CD4 or CD8 identity of scalp clones could be inferred. The table comes from immuneACCESS by way of TCRdb, which keeps in-frame sequences with V and J called. Part of the clones is missing from these tables; in studies checked, under half for an unresolved V gene and the rest for unknown reasons. V and J calls and clone size come straight from that table; D and trimming were deduced from the DNA. The sample data list fewer than 250,000 clones, and more than 30% of these were observed just once. Of the sample, 0.4% to 0.55% falls within the top ten clones.

The junction shows trimming of 1 base on V and 1 base on J, plus 5 bases between the germline ends. In the germline V gene (reference sequence), CDR1 corresponds to SEHNR and CDR2 to FQNEAQ. There are 13 amino acids in the CDR3, from cysteine to phenylalanine inclusive. Of the read, only the CDR3 DNA is kept; its 39 bases are in frame from base 1. This clone was recorded only once. Its specific antigen is unknown. Base qualities were left out, and no much larger clone turns up one base away. The sample's treatment or condition label, decoded: oral pan-JAK inhibitor, 5-10 mg twice daily. From alopecia areata patients, peripheral blood was collected along with lesional scalp punch biopsies. PBMCs were separated by density centrifugation and stained for CD3, CD4 and CD8, after which CD4+ and CD8+ T cells were sorted on a FACSAria.

The sample in question was CD4+ T cells sorted from blood, obtained at approximately week 30, from a patient treated with tofacitinib. The source of this sequence is a human donor with alopecia areata. The chain is encoded by TRBV7-9 joined to TRBJ2-7; the D gene assignment is ambiguous. DNA sequence: TGTGCCAGCAGCTTAGACCCTTCCTACGAGCAGTACTTC. Translation gives CASSLDPSYEQYF.